This entry concerns a single TCR beta chain. Its matching antigen is unknown. This entry belongs to a study of early T cells in non-severe SARS-CoV-2 infection. Study at large: Chains from this unsorted whole-blood bulk RNA could not be paired. Regarding the study as a whole: The matching step, a VDJdb search, favored anti-spike CD8 responses and missed private and CD4 specificities.

Molecules of cDNA were individually given unique molecular identifiers that were attached to them. TCRdb re-called the 5' RACE reads through MiXCR, storing one row per CDR3 protein. The sample includes roughly 61,000 distinct CDR3 sequences, roughly 10% seen only once; the top ten take around 8.3%. This CDR3 spans 15 amino acids. Germline CDR1 reads SEHNR; CDR2 reads FQNEAQ (reference sequence). V gave up 0 bases and J gave up 5 bases, with 13 bases separating them. Sequenced sample: whole blood. The chain is built from TRBV7-9 and TRBJ1-1; TRBD1 is a possible D gene (5 bases). The source of this sequence is an adult who was a healthcare worker with PCR-confirmed SARS-CoV-2 infection or an uninfected control (not recorded which). CDR3 bases: TGTGCCAGCAGCTTAGCGGGGGATCTGGGGACTGAAGCTTTCTTT. Protein: CASSLAGDLGTEAFF.